The next 22 T cell receptor beta chains were all read from a single sample in a study of T cells in Graves' hyperthyroidism and ophthalmopathy. TCR beta CDR3 sequences were amplified from RNA transcripts. The primer set for the first-round RT-PCR of the TCR CDR3 was HTBI. TCRdb reprocessed the multiplex PCR reads with MiXCR, giving one entry per CDR3 protein. This table holds 350,000 to 400,000 distinct CDR3 sequences, roughly 19% found once. Specimen: blood. The receptors come from a woman aged 18-29 years with Graves' hyperthyroidism.

This clonotype was seen ten or more times. V and J are TRBV20-1 and TRBJ2-2, with D possibly TRBD2 on 6 matching bases. The CDR3 covers 14 residues. The germline V gene has CDR1 DFQATT and CDR2 SNEGSKA (reference sequence). Trimming pared 5 bases from V and 2 bases from J, leaving 12 bases between. The DNA for the CDR3 is TGCAGTGCTCCAGGGACTTCCAACACCGGGGAGCTGTTTTTT. Translated: CSAPGTSNTGELFF.

This clonotype was found many times. The chain links TRBV12-3 or TRBV12-4 to TRBJ2-1; TRBD2 matches 9 bases. This CDR3 has 14 residues. V lost 9 bases, J lost 3 bases, and 6 bases stayed unmatched. CDR3 loop: CASEFSGGYNEQFF. The CDR3 bases are TGTGCCAGTGAATTTAGCGGGGGCTACAATGAGCAGTTCTTC.

V usage is TRBV10-3 and J usage is TRBJ1-3; 7 bases are a match to TRBD1. The CDR3 is 15 amino acids. Germline CDR1 reads ENHRY; CDR2 reads SYGVKD. Unmatched junction bases numbered 5, after V lost 3 bases and J lost 3 bases. CDR3 bases: TGTGCCATCAGTGATAGGGGGCTTGGTGGAAACACCATATATTTT. Translating it yields CAISDRGLGGNTIYF.

This clonotype was counted ten times or more. The chain is built from TRBV12-3 or TRBV12-4 and TRBJ2-7; 7 bases match TRBD1. There are 14 residues in the CDR3. The V and J ends lost 5 bases and 4 bases, in that order; junction bases with no gene match: 8. The CDR3 region is CASSIQGQSYEQYF. The CDR3 coding sequence is TGTGCCAGCAGTATACAGGGACAGTCTTACGAGCAGTACTTC.

This clonotype was observed at least ten times. The chain joins TRBV11-2 to TRBJ1-5; D is possibly TRBD1 (6 bases). This CDR3 is 15 amino acids long. CDR1 and CDR2 from the germline V gene are SGHAT and FQNNGV. With 0 bases removed from V and 6 bases from J, the gap between germline ends came to 12 bases. This CDR3 reads CASSLDRGFGQPQHF. The CDR3 DNA reads as TGTGCCAGCAGCTTAGATAGGGGGTTCGGTCAGCCCCAGCATTTT.

A note on this clonotype: This may stem from a read error, because a much larger clone lies one nucleotide away. The V and J genes are TRBV11-1 and TRBJ1-2, with 7 nucleotides matching TRBD1. The CDR3 has 17 amino acids. The junction had 15 bases not matched to a gene; V was cut back by 4 bases and J by 4 bases. CDR1 SGHAT and CDR2 FQDESV come from the germline V gene (reference sequence). In DNA, the CDR3 is TGTGCCAGCAGCTCCCAGGGGACAGCGGAGTATGTCTATGGCTACACCTTC. Amino acid sequence: CASSSQGTAEYVYGYTF.

This clonotype was seen at least ten times. The chain employs TRBV20-1 and TRBJ1-2, with TRBD1 as a possible D gene (6 bases). The length of the CDR3 is 14 residues. The ends were cut back, 1 base at V and 6 bases at J, with 15 bases in the middle. Germline assignment: CDR1 DFQATT and CDR2 SNEGSKA (reference sequence). CDR3 DNA: TGCAGTGCTAGAGTTGTTTCCAGGGGCGATGGCTACACCTTC. Its protein is CSARVVSRGDGYTF.

To note about this clonotype: With a much larger clone just one base away, this may be a read error. The chain has TRBV11-3 and TRBJ2-7; no reliable D call. The CDR3 sequence is 14 residues long. The germline CDR1 and CDR2 sequences are SGHNT and YENEEA. The CDR3 nucleotides are TGTGCCAGCAGCCACGGAGATGCTTCCTACGAGCCGTACTTC. It yields the protein CASSHGDASYEPYF.

The chain joins TRBV20-1 to TRBJ2-7; 9 bases map to TRBD2. This CDR3 spans 17 amino acids. V shed 1 base, J shed 4 bases, and the junction held 14 bases outside the gene matches. Germline V gene data show CDR1 as DFQATT and CDR2 as SNEGSKA (reference sequence). CDR3 sequence reads: CSARVAAGGANSYEQYF. The CDR3 DNA follows: TGCAGTGCTAGAGTAGCGGCGGGGGGGGCGAACTCATACGAGCAGTACTTC.

This clonotype was detected many times. This chain joins TRBV18 and TRBJ1-1; maybe TRBD1 (6 bases). The germline V gene has CDR1 KGHSH and CDR2 LQKENI. The CDR3 spans 14 residues. V was shortened by 4 bases and J by 1 base, with 10 bases between the two germline ends. The CDR3 here is CASSLRQANTEAFF. Written as DNA, the CDR3 is TGTGCCAGCTCACTCCGACAGGCGAACACTGAAGCTTTCTTT.

This clonotype was seen repeatedly, ten times or more. V is TRBV11-1 and J is TRBJ2-5; possible D gene TRBD2, 6 bases. V was cut by 5 bases and J by 5 bases, with 24 bases left in between. The CDR3 extends over 17 amino acids. Germline values: CDR1 SGHAT, CDR2 FQDESV (reference sequence). Written as DNA, the CDR3 is TGTGCCAGCAGCGAACCGTCTGCAGCGGGTATGGAGGAGACCCAGTACTTC. Translation: CASSEPSAAGMEETQYF.

This clonotype was counted ten times or more. V gene TRBV18 combines with J gene TRBJ1-2, with D tentatively TRBD1 (5 bases). The length of the CDR3 is 16 residues. CDR1 is KGHSH and CDR2 is LQKENI in the germline V gene. V shed 3 bases and J shed 5 bases, with 19 bases lying between them. The CDR3 coding sequence is TGTGCCAGCTCACCGGGGACCGGCCCGGGGCCTTATGGCTACACCTTC. Amino acids: CASSPGTGPGPYGYTF.

The chain combines TRBV12-3 or TRBV12-4 with TRBJ2-7; D gene ambiguous. This CDR3 contains 12 residues. V was trimmed by 5 bases and J by 2 bases, leaving 7 bases between them. This CDR3 reads CASSIGPYEQYF. CDR3 nucleotide sequence: TGTGCCAGCAGTATCGGTCCCTACGAGCAGTACTTC.

This clonotype was seen at least ten times. The chain uses TRBV11-2 and TRBJ1-2, with D hard to call. This CDR3 contains 16 residues. V gave up 0 bases and J gave up 8 bases, with 19 bases separating them. Germline-derived CDR1 and CDR2 are SGHAT and FQNNGV. The CDR3 region is CASSLDSGSRAIGYTF. CDR3 DNA sequence: TGTGCCAGCAGCTTAGATTCGGGCTCCCGGGCTATCGGCTACACCTTC.

This clonotype was seen at least ten times. V is TRBV2 and J is TRBJ2-7; no clear D. The ends were cut back, 1 base at V and 4 bases at J, with 5 bases in the middle. The germline CDR1 and CDR2 sequences are SNHLY and FYNNEI. The CDR3 has 12 amino acids. The CDR3 region is CASSEGIYEQYF. DNA for the CDR3: TGTGCCAGCAGTGAAGGTATTTACGAGCAGTACTTC.

This clonotype was detected many times. The J gene is TRBJ2-7, the V gene TRBV6-6; 8 nucleotides align to TRBD1. V lost 5 bases, J lost 5 bases, and 8 bases stayed unmatched. Germline values: CDR1 MNHNY, CDR2 SVGAGI (reference sequence). This CDR3 spans 14 amino acids. The CDR3 reads CASSLKTGDHEQYF. The CDR3 coding sequence is TGTGCCAGCAGTCTGAAGACAGGGGACCACGAGCAGTACTTC.

The chain joins TRBV6-1 to TRBJ1-1; 7 bases match TRBD1. Trimming took 8 bases from V and 1 from J; bases not matched to a gene: 13. CDR1 and CDR2 (germline): MNHNS, SASEGT. This CDR3 is 16 amino acids long. CDR3 sequence: CASFPDRAPGNTEAFF. The DNA for the CDR3 is TGTGCCAGCTTCCCCGACAGGGCTCCAGGGAACACTGAAGCTTTCTTT.

This chain connects TRBV10-3 to TRBJ2-1; D unclear. CDR1 ENHRY and CDR2 SYGVKD come from the germline V gene. The CDR3 length is 14 residues. V gave up 7 bases and J gave up 2 bases, with 12 bases separating them. The CDR3 here is CAITAGPAYNEQFF. CDR3 nucleotide sequence: TGTGCCATCACCGCCGGGCCGGCCTACAATGAGCAGTTCTTC.

This clonotype has ten or more counts. The V gene is TRBV4-1, the J gene TRBJ1-1; no definite D call. Per germline, CDR1 MGHRA and CDR2 YSYEKL. The CDR3 runs 14 residues. Trimming took off 1 base at V and 2 bases at J, with 8 bases between the two ends. The CDR3 DNA is TGCGCCAGCAGCCAAGGCAGCTCTAACACTGAAGCTTTCTTT. As protein: CASSQGSSNTEAFF.

This clonotype was seen repeatedly, ten times or more. The V call is TRBV2, the J call TRBJ2-5; 12 positions match TRBD2. The J segment lost 13 bases and the V segment lost 7 bases, leaving 13 bases of the junction unmatched. CDR1 and CDR2 from the germline V gene are SNHLY and FYNNEI. This CDR3 comprises 14 residues. CDR3 loop: CASTERLAGVSRYF. In DNA, the CDR3 is TGTGCCAGCACCGAAAGACTAGCGGGGGTCTCACGGTACTTC.

This clonotype showed up many times. The chain is built from TRBV2 and TRBJ2-7; 7 bases fit TRBD1. This CDR3 has 14 residues. V trimming: 6 bases; J trimming: 0 bases; junction bases outside the gene matches: 5. Germline V gene data show CDR1 as SNHLY and CDR2 as FYNNEI. The chain's CDR3 is CASSEQGFSYEQYF. In DNA, the CDR3 is TGTGCCAGCAGCGAACAGGGGTTCTCCTACGAGCAGTACTTC. The whole variable domain, filled in from reference TRBV2 and TRBJ2-7, reads EPEVTQTPSHQVTQMGQEVILRCVPISNHLYFYWYRQILGQKVEFLVSFYNNEISEKSEIFDDQFSVERPDGSNFTLKIRSTKLEDSAMYFCASSEQGFSYEQYFGPGTRLTVT.

This clonotype was detected many times. The chain has TRBV12-3 or TRBV12-4 and TRBJ1-5, with 9 bases lining up with TRBD1. V was pared by 3 bases and J by 0 bases, with 3 bases of the junction left unmatched. The CDR3 contains 16 residues. The DNA of the CDR3 is TGTGCCAGCAGTTTTGGGACAGGGCTTAGCAATCAGCCCCAGCATTTT. Its protein is CASSFGTGLSNQPQHF.